These 23 T cell receptor beta chains were all obtained from the same sample, sequenced in a study of control samples from healthy donors and cancer patients. Data came from immunoSEQ multiplex PCR; TCRdb stores just in-frame clones and leaves some out. The sample lists tens of thousands of clones, approximately 94% seen once, with approximately 2.5% in the top ten. Sequencing input: blood. These TCRs come from a woman in her 30s in good health.

This rearrangement joins TRBV7-8 to TRBJ1-3; D uncertain. With 3 bases removed from V and 3 bases from J, the gap between germline ends came to 6 bases. Per germline, CDR1 SGHVS and CDR2 FQNEAQ. The CDR3 extends over 13 amino acids. The CDR3 DNA reads as TGTGCCAGCAGCTTGAACAGTGGAAACACCATATATTTT. Translated: CASSLNSGNTIYF.

The chain couples TRBV23-1 to TRBJ1-1, with D possibly TRBD1 on 6 matching bases. TRBV23-1 is known as an ORF, though its function is uncertain. V dropped 4 bases and J dropped 5 bases, with 17 bases sitting between them. CDR3 length: 15 residues. The chain's CDR3 is CASSRVERQGTEAFF. The CDR3 coding sequence is TGCGCCAGCAGTCGGGTAGAGCGGCAGGGGACTGAAGCTTTCTTT.

The chain employs TRBV7-8 and TRBJ1-4; 8 bases line up with TRBD1. Trimming removed 5 bases from V and 3 bases from J; junction bases left unmatched: 11. Germline V lookup: CDR1 SGHVS, CDR2 FQNEAQ. The CDR3 consists of 17 residues. The DNA for the CDR3 is TGTGCCAGCAGCCGCCCCTTGGACAGGGTTGCTAATGAAAAACTGTTTTTT. Its protein product is CASSRPLDRVANEKLFF.

The rearrangement links TRBV19 to TRBJ1-1; D is uncertain. CDR1 and CDR2 from the germline V gene are LNHDA and SQIVND (reference sequence). Trimming cost V 3 bases and J 4 bases, with 15 bases left between them. The CDR3 has 15 amino acids. The CDR3 bases are TGTGCCAGTAGTATGGTATTTGGGCTGAGCACTGAAGCTTTCTTT. The encoded protein is CASSMVFGLSTEAFF.

V gene TRBV24-1 combines with J gene TRBJ1-1; possible D gene TRBD1, 5 bases. The germline CDR1 and CDR2 sequences are KGHDR and SFDVKD. V was clipped by 6 bases and J by 5 bases, with 12 bases between them. There are 13 residues in the CDR3. CDR3 protein: CATSTMGGTEAFF. The CDR3, as DNA: TGTGCCACCAGTACAATGGGGGGTACTGAAGCTTTCTTT.

The J gene is TRBJ2-1, the V gene TRBV3-1 (or the pseudogene TRBV3-2); no firm D call. CDR1 is LGHDT and CDR2 is YNNKEL in the germline V gene (reference sequence). The CDR3 runs to 15 residues. Deletions cut 2 bases from V and 1 base from J, with 9 bases between. This CDR3 reads CASSQPGRSYNEQFF. As DNA, the CDR3 is TGTGCCAGCAGCCAACCCGGCAGGTCCTACAATGAGCAGTTCTTC.

The chain couples TRBV9 to TRBJ1-5; D unresolved. Germline V gene sequence: CDR1 SGDLS, CDR2 YYNGEE. The CDR3 totals 14 residues. The ends were cut back, 6 bases at V and 7 bases at J, with 17 bases in the middle. The CDR3 bases are TGTGCCAGCAAACTCACATGGGGAGGCCAGCCCCAGCATTTT. It specifies CASKLTWGGQPQHF.

The chain is built from TRBV29-1 and TRBJ1-2; D uncertain. Germline CDR1 and CDR2: SQVTM and ANQGSEA. V lost 6 bases and J lost 3, with 11 bases in between. The CDR3 loop spans 12 amino acids. CDR3 amino acids: CSVDHLHYGYTF. CDR3 bases: TGCAGCGTCGACCATTTACACTATGGCTACACCTTC.

The rearrangement joins TRBV5-6 to TRBJ1-6, with a weak D call TRBD1 (5 bases). V lost 0 bases, J lost 8 bases, and 18 bases lay in between. The germline V gene encodes CDR1 SGHDT and CDR2 YYEEEE. The CDR3 is 17 amino acids. CDR3 loop: CASSLGGQEGIYSPLHF. CDR3 DNA: TGTGCCAGCAGCTTGGGTGGACAAGAGGGGATTTATTCACCCCTCCACTTT.

The chain has TRBV3-1 (or the pseudogene TRBV3-2) and TRBJ2-7; 10 bases match TRBD2. Per the germline V gene, CDR1 is LGHDT and CDR2 is YNNKEL (reference sequence). The CDR3 contains 15 residues. The junction had 8 bases not matched to a gene; V was cut back by 4 bases and J by 5 bases. The CDR3 protein is CASSRSGGTYNEQYF. CDR3 bases: TGTGCCAGCAGCCGTAGCGGGGGGACCTATAACGAGCAGTACTTC.

The chain joins TRBV6-6 to TRBJ2-7, with D perhaps being TRBD1 or TRBD2 (5 bases each). Germline V lookup: CDR1 MNHNY, CDR2 SVGAGI (reference sequence). This CDR3 spans 12 amino acids. V was pared by 10 bases and J by 9 bases, with 19 bases between. CDR3 loop: CATRDGNLGQYF. The CDR3 DNA reads as TGTGCCACCCGGGACGGTAACCTCGGGCAGTACTTC.

Notes on this clone: Distinct nucleotide sequences in the sample also encode this CDR3. This chain links TRBV2 with TRBJ2-2, with D unresolved. The CDR3 has 15 residues. CDR1 is SNHLY, CDR2 FYNNEI, per germline. Trimming took off 3 bases at V and 5 bases at J, with 13 bases between the two ends. CDR3 sequence (DNA): TGTGCCAGCAGTGAGAAGGGTGGGATAACCGGGGAGCTGTTTTTT. Protein product: CASSEKGGITGELFF. Complete variable domain (other parts from reference TRBV2 and TRBJ2-2): EPEVTQTPSHQVTQMGQEVILRCVPISNHLYFYWYRQILGQKVEFLVSFYNNEISEKSEIFDDQFSVERPDGSNFTLKIRSTKLEDSAMYFCASSEKGGITGELFFGEGSRLTVL.

The chain recombines TRBV7-9 with TRBJ1-2; D ambiguous. The germline V gene encodes CDR1 SEHNR and CDR2 FQNEAQ (reference sequence). The CDR3 consists of 14 residues. V lost 8 bases to trimming and J lost 1 base, with 14 bases between them. For the CDR3, the DNA is TGTGCCAGCGCTACGTGGACTCGTAACTATGGCTACACCTTC. It specifies CASATWTRNYGYTF. The entire variable domain, with the rest obtained from reference TRBV7-9 and TRBJ1-2, is as follows: DTGVSQNPRHKITKRGQNVTFRCDPISEHNRLYWYRQTLGQGPEFLTYFQNEAQLEKSRLLSDRFSAERPKGSFSTLEIQRTEQGDSAMYLCASATWTRNYGYTFGSGTRLTVV.

The chain combines TRBV2 with TRBJ2-3; D perhaps matches TRBD2 (5 bases). V lost 3 bases and J lost 1, with 17 bases in between. The CDR3 length is 17 residues. Germline V gives CDR1 SNHLY, CDR2 FYNNEI. The CDR3 spells CASSEGRSGRGTDTQYF. The CDR3 DNA reads TGTGCCAGCAGTGAGGGTAGGAGCGGCCGTGGCACAGATACGCAGTATTTT.

The chain employs TRBV10-2 and TRBJ1-1; D call uncertain. The V and J ends lost 1 base and 3 bases respectively, with 6 bases between them. The CDR3 loop spans 13 amino acids. Germline V gene lookup returns CDR1 WSHSY and CDR2 SAAADI. In DNA form, the CDR3 reads TGCGCCAGCAGTGAGTTGGGGTACACTGAAGCTTTCTTT. Amino acids: CASSELGYTEAFF.

The V and J genes are TRBV12-3 or TRBV12-4 and TRBJ1-2, with D tentatively TRBD1 (5 bases). The length of the CDR3 is 12 residues. Trimming took off 9 bases at V and 4 bases at J, with 12 bases between the two ends. CDR3 sequence: CASTTQGYGYTF. In DNA form, the CDR3 reads TGTGCCAGTACCACTCAGGGCTATGGCTACACCTTC.

The rearrangement joins TRBV19 to TRBJ1-5; D gene unclear. Germline CDR1 reads LNHDA; CDR2 reads SQIVND (reference sequence). The CDR3 has 15 amino acids. V lost 5 bases and J 0 bases, leaving 11 bases between the germline ends. The CDR3 sequence is CASSRYTDSNQPQHF. CDR3 nucleotides: TGTGCCAGTAGTCGTTACACGGATAGCAATCAGCCCCAGCATTTT.

The V gene is TRBV5-6, the J gene TRBJ1-4; D perhaps matches TRBD1 (6 bases). V lost 4 bases to trimming and J lost 1 base, with 11 bases between them. The CDR3 covers 15 residues. Germline V gene lookup returns CDR1 SGHDT and CDR2 YYEEEE. Here the CDR3 DNA reads TGTGCCAGCAGCACAACAGGGTTAACTAATGAAAAACTGTTTTTT. Translation gives CASSTTGLTNEKLFF.

CDR3 sequence (DNA): TGTGCCAGCAGGTCGACAGGGGGTCTCTACGAGCAGTACTTC. Translation gives CASRSTGGLYEQYF. The V gene is TRBV6-5, the J gene TRBJ2-7; 9 bases align to TRBD1. Trimming at V came to 6 bases and at J to 3 bases, leaving 6 bases not matched to a gene. Germline lookup yields CDR1 MNHEY and CDR2 SVGAGI. The CDR3 loop spans 14 amino acids.

CDR3 residues: CASSLDEGNTEAFF. The CDR3 DNA sequence: TGTGCCAGCAGCTTAGATGAAGGGAACACTGAAGCTTTCTTT. The gene calls are TRBV7-8 and TRBJ1-1, with no clear D. CDR3 size: 14 residues. CDR1 and CDR2 from the germline V gene are SGHVS and FQNEAQ. The germline V and J ends were trimmed by 1 base and 1 base, with 7 bases remaining between them.

The V gene is TRBV27, the J gene TRBJ2-1; D not resolved. The CDR3 contains 15 residues. Trimming shortened V by 0 bases and J by 5 bases, and 11 bases separated the two germline ends. The germline V gene has CDR1 MNHEY and CDR2 SMNVEV (reference sequence). The CDR3 loop is CASSLSITSNNEQFF. The CDR3 nucleotides read TGTGCCAGCAGTTTATCGATCACCTCAAACAATGAGCAGTTCTTC.

The chain combines TRBV4-1 with TRBJ1-2, with TRBD1 as a possible D gene (6 bases). Trimming shortened V by 4 bases and J by 4 bases, and 19 bases separated the two germline ends. The germline V gene encodes CDR1 MGHRA and CDR2 YSYEKL. The CDR3 covers 16 residues. The CDR3 region has the DNA TGCGCCAGCAGCCGAGATCAGGGGCGTATATCCTATGGCTACACCTTC. Protein: CASSRDQGRISYGYTF.

V is TRBV7-6 and J is TRBJ2-3; 8 nucleotides align to TRBD2. CDR1 is SGHVS and CDR2 is FNYEAQ in the germline V gene. The CDR3 has 13 residues. Losses at the gene ends were 4 bases for V and 6 bases for J; bases not matched to a gene: 3. The CDR3 here is CASSSGGPDTQYF. In nucleotides, the CDR3 is TGTGCCAGCAGCTCGGGGGGGCCGGATACGCAGTATTTT.